The 11 T cell receptor beta chains given below trace back to one sample, sequenced in a study of CD8 T cells in Susac syndrome (dated by TCRdb to between 2018 and 2021). Library preparation used the immunoSEQ multiplex PCR assay. RNA was extracted using the RNeasy kit, and about 0.45 to 1 microgram was reverse transcribed with random hexamers. Using fastp at Q25 and MiXCR, TCRdb reprocessed the public reads and kept productive beta chains. Rows are combined by CDR3 protein, so each entry shows the most common genes and DNA. The sample includes 160,000 or so distinct CDR3 sequences, with around 95% observed a single time. In total, the top ten clones hold under 0.15% of the sample. Sequencing used CD8+ T cells from PBMCs. These receptors were taken from a human donor with multiple sclerosis.

V usage is TRBV9 and J usage is TRBJ2-5; 7 bases align to TRBD2. In germline, CDR1 is SGDLS, CDR2 YYNGEE. The CDR3 extends over 15 amino acids. V trimming: 0 bases; J trimming: 5 bases; junction bases outside the gene matches: 7. This chain's CDR3 is CASSVGDWEGETQYF. As DNA, the CDR3 is TGTGCCAGCAGCGTAGGGGACTGGGAGGGGGAGACCCAGTACTTC.

In nucleotides, the CDR3 is TGTGCCAGCAGCTTAGGGAATAAGCAGTTCTTC. This encodes CASSLGNKQFF. The chain couples TRBV13 to TRBJ2-1; no firm D call. The CDR3 is 11 amino acids. V lost 0 bases and J 11 bases, leaving 5 bases between the germline ends. The germline V gene encodes CDR1 PRHDT and CDR2 FYEKMQ (reference sequence).

The CDR3 sequence is CGSAATNEKLFF. DNA of the CDR3: TGCGGGTCAGCCGCAACTAATGAAAAACTGTTTTTT. The chain is built from TRBV29-1 and TRBJ1-4; no reliable D call. In germline, CDR1 is SQVTM, CDR2 ANQGSEA. This CDR3 has 12 amino acids.

J is TRBJ2-1 and V is TRBV6-4; D might be TRBD1 (6 bases). V was cut by 4 bases and J by 8 bases, with 12 bases left in between. This CDR3 contains 13 residues. Per the germline V gene, CDR1 is MRHNA and CDR2 is SNTAGT. CDR3 sequence (DNA): TGTGCCAGCAGTGTACGGGCAGGGGATGAGCAGTTCTTC. It translates to CASSVRAGDEQFF.

The chain has TRBV27 and TRBJ2-7, with a tentative D call TRBD1 (6 bases). This CDR3 region has 13 residues. Trimming took off 4 bases at V and 2 bases at J, with 9 bases between the two ends. Germline assignment: CDR1 MNHEY and CDR2 SMNVEV (reference sequence). The CDR3 region is CASSYGQTYEQYF. The CDR3 bases are TGTGCCAGCAGTTACGGACAGACCTACGAGCAGTACTTC.

V usage is TRBV2 and J usage is TRBJ1-2; 11 nucleotides agree with TRBD1. CDR1 is SNHLY and CDR2 is FYNNEI in the germline V gene. The CDR3 sequence is 13 residues long. This chain's CDR3 is CASRGQGARGYTF. In DNA form, the CDR3 reads TGTGCTTCCCGAGGACAGGGGGCTCGGGGCTACACCTTC.

The chain uses TRBV20-1 and TRBJ2-1; D possibly corresponds to TRBD2 (6 bases). Germline V gene lookup returns CDR1 DFQATT and CDR2 SNEGSKA (reference sequence). Trimming took 5 bases from V and 1 from J, leaving 12 bases between them. The CDR3 is 14 residues long. For the CDR3, the DNA is TGCAGTGCTCGCCGGGGGACGTCCTACAATGAGCAGTTCTTC. It is translated as CSARRGTSYNEQFF.

A few counts support this clonotype. V usage is TRBV30 and J usage is TRBJ2-2; weak D call: TRBD2 (6 bases). The germline gives CDR1 GTSNPN, CDR2 SVGIG (reference sequence). This CDR3 is built from 14 residues. The V end lost 2 bases, the J end lost 4 bases, and 11 bases lay between the germline ends. The CDR3, as DNA: TGTGCCTGGAGTAGCGGGTTCGGCACCGGGGAGCTGTTTTTT. Translated, it gives CAWSSGFGTGELFF.

This clonotype was seen only once. The chain uses TRBV4-2 and TRBJ2-1, with TRBD2 identical over 9 bases. This CDR3 is built from 16 residues. Trimming at V came to 4 bases and at J to 6 bases, leaving 10 bases not matched to a gene. CDR1 and CDR2 (germline): LGHNA, YNFKEQ. The CDR3 sequence: CASSPPFAGGPNEQFF. The CDR3 DNA is TGTGCCAGCAGCCCGCCCTTTGCGGGGGGGCCCAATGAGCAGTTCTTC.

The CDR3 protein is CASRLKASPYNEQFF. In DNA, the CDR3 is TGTGCCAGCAGGTTGAAAGCGAGCCCCTACAATGAGCAGTTCTTC. The J gene is TRBJ2-1, the V gene TRBV5-6; D remains ambiguous. CDR1 is SGHDT, CDR2 YYEEEE, per germline. V lost 5 bases to trimming and J lost 2 bases, with 14 bases between them. There are 15 residues in the CDR3. The full variable domain, rest sourced from reference TRBV5-6 and TRBJ2-1, is DAGVTQSPTHLIKTRGQQVTLRCSPKSGHDTVSWYQQALGQGPQFIFQYYEEEERQRGNFPDRFSGHQFPNYSSELNVNALLLGDSALYLCASRLKASPYNEQFFGPGTRLTVL.

The chain combines TRBV9 with TRBJ1-4, with D maybe TRBD1 (6 bases). CDR1 and CDR2 (germline): SGDLS, YYNGEE. V lost 4 bases and J lost 4, with 11 bases in between. The CDR3 length is 14 residues. CDR3 region: CASSLGGINEKLFF. In DNA form, the CDR3 reads TGTGCCAGCAGCCTAGGGGGGATTAATGAAAAACTGTTTTTT.